This T cell receptor beta chain was profiled in a study of a mutant IDH1 vaccine in newly diagnosed glioma. Study background: Averaging approximately 40 years of age, treated patients were around 62% male and about 38% female. Earlier treatment was radiotherapy, temozolomide, or both, with most getting both. Notes on the study in general: Changes to the top peripheral T cell clonotypes appeared unrelated to pseudoprogression.

Profiling relied on immunoSEQ multiplex PCR, and the TCRdb table lists in-frame clones only, not all of them. Of 55,000 to 65,000 clones in the sample, approximately 80% were seen once. Turning to this clone: Its antigen remains unidentified.

CDR1 and CDR2 from the germline V gene are LNHNV and YYDKDF (reference sequence). The V end was cut by 4 bases, the J end by 0 bases, with 13 bases between. The CDR3 extends over 15 amino acids. Regarding time point: week 35, safety follow-up. In the vaccine, a single dose held 300 ug of the mutant IDH1 20-mer peptide, along with topical imiquimod. This specimen consisted of PBMCs, obtained from a glioma patient whose treatment included an IDH1 peptide vaccine. This clonotype originated in a man aged 25 to 40 with glioma. The chain is built from TRBV15 and TRBJ2-7; the D gene could be TRBD1 or TRBD2 (6 bases each). CDR3 bases: TGTGCCACCAGCATGTACGGGGGCCACTCCTACGAGCAGTACTTC. Residues: CATSMYGGHSYEQYF.